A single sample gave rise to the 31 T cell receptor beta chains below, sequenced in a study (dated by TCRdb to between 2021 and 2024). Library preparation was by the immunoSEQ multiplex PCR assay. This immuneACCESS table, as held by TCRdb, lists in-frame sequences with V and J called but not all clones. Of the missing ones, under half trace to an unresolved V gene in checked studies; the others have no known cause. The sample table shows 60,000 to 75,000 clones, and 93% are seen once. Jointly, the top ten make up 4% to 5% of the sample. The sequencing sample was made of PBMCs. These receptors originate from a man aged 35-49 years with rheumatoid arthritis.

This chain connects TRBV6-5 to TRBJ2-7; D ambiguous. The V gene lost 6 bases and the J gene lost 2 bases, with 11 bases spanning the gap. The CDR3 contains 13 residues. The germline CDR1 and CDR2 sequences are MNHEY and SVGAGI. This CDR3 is CASSHGSPYEQYF. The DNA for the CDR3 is TGTGCCAGCAGCCACGGGTCCCCCTACGAGCAGTACTTC.

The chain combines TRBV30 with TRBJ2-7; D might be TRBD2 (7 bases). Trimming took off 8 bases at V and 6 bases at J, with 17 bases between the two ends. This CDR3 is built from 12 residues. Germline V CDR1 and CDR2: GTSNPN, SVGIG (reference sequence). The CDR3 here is CARGGAATEQYF. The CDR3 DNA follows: TGTGCCAGGGGGGGGGCCGCGACCGAGCAGTACTTC.

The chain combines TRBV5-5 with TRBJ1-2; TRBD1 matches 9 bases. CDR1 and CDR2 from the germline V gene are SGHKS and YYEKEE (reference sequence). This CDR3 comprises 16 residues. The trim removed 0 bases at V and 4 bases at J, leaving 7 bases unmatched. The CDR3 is CASSLGATGGSYGYTF. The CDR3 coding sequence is TGTGCCAGCAGCTTGGGGGCGACAGGGGGGAGCTATGGCTACACCTTC. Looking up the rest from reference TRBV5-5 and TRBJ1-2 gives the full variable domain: DAGVTQSPTHLIKTRGQQVTLRCSPISGHKSVSWYQQVLGQGPQFIFQYYEKEERGRGNFPDRFSARQFPNYSSELNVNALLLGDSALYLCASSLGATGGSYGYTFGSGTRLTVV.

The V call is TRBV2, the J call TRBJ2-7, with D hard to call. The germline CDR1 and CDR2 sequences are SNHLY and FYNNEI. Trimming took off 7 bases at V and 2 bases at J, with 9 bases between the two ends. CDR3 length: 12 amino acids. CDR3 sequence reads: CASKRRTYEQYF. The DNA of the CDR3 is TGTGCCAGCAAAAGGCGTACCTACGAGCAGTACTTC.

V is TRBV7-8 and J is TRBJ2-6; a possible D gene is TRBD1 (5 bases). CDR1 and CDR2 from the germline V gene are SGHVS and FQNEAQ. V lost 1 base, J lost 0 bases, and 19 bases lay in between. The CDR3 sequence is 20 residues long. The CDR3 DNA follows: TGTGCCAGCAGCTTAGGGTTTCGACAGCAAAATAGCTCTGGGGCCAACGTCCTGACTTTC. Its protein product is CASSLGFRQQNSSGANVLTF.

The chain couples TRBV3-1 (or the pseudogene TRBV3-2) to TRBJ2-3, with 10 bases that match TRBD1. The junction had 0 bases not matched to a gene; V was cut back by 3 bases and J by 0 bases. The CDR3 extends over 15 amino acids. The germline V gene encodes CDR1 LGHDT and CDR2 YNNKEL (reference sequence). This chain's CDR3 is CASSQDRGSTDTQYF. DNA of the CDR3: TGTGCCAGCAGCCAGGACAGGGGGAGCACAGATACGCAGTATTTT.

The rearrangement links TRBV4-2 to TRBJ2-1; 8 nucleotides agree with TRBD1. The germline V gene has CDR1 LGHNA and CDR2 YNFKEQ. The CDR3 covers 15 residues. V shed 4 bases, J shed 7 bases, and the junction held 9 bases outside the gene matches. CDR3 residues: CASSPGTGPVNEQFF. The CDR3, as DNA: TGTGCCAGCAGCCCAGGGACAGGCCCTGTGAATGAGCAGTTCTTC.

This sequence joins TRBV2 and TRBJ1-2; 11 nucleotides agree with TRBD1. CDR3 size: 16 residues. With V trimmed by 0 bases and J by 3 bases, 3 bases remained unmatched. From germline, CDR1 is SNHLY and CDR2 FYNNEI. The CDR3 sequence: CASSEALGQGDYGYTF. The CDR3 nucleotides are TGTGCCAGCAGTGAAGCCTTGGGACAGGGGGACTATGGCTACACCTTC.

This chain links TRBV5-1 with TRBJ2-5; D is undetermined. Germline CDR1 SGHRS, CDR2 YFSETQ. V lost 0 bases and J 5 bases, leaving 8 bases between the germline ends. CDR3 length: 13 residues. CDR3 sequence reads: CASSLGGGETQYF. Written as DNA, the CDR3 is TGCGCCAGCAGCTTGGGCGGTGGGGAGACCCAGTACTTC.

CDR3 sequence reads: CASTVRSTYNEQFF. DNA of the CDR3: TGTGCCAGTACAGTTAGAAGTACTTACAATGAGCAGTTCTTC. The genes are TRBV19 and TRBJ2-1, with D uncertain. The CDR3 sequence is 14 residues long. Trimming stripped 7 bases from V and 4 bases from J, with 14 bases between. In germline, CDR1 is LNHDA, CDR2 SQIVND (reference sequence).

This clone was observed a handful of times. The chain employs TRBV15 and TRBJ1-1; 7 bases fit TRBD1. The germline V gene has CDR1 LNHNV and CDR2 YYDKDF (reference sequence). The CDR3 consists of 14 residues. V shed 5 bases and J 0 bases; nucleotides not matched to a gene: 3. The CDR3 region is CATSGQAVNTEAFF. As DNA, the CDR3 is TGTGCCACCAGCGGACAGGCGGTGAACACTGAAGCTTTCTTT. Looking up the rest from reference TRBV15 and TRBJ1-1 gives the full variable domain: DAMVIQNPRYQVTQFGKPVTLSCSQTLNHNVMYWYQQKSSQAPKLLFHYYDKDFNNEADTPDNFQSRRPNTSFCFLDIRSPGLGDTAMYLCATSGQAVNTEAFFGQGTRLTVV.

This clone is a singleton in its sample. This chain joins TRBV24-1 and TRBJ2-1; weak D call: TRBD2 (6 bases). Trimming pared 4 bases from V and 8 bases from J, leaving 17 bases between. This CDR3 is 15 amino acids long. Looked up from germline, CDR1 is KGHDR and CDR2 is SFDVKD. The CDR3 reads CATSDPRGTGDEQFF. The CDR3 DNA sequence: TGTGCCACCAGTGACCCACGGGGGACGGGGGATGAGCAGTTCTTC.

CDR3 protein: CASSRLGKDTEAFF. In DNA, the CDR3 is TGTGCCAGCAGTCGCCTCGGGAAGGACACTGAAGCTTTCTTT. The V and J genes are TRBV19 and TRBJ1-1; D not resolved. This CDR3 comprises 14 residues. Germline V CDR1 and CDR2: LNHDA, SQIVND (reference sequence). V lost 9 bases and J 3 bases, leaving 17 bases between the germline ends.

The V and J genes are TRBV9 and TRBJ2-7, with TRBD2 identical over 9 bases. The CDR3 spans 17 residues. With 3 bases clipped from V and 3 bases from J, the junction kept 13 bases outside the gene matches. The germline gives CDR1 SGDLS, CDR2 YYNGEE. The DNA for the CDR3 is TGTGCCAGCAGCGCCCCCCAGGGTAGCGGGGGTTTCTACGAGCAGTACTTC. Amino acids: CASSAPQGSGGFYEQYF.

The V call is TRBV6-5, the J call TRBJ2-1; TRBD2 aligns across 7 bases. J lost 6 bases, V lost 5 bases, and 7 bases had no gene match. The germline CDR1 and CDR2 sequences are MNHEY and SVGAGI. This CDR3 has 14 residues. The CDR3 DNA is TGTGCCAGCAGTCCCCGGACTAGGGGCAATGAGCAGTTCTTC. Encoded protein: CASSPRTRGNEQFF.

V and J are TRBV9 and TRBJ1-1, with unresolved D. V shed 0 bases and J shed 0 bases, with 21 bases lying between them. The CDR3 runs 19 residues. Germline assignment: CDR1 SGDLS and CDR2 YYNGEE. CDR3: CASSVGWRQAKPMNTEAFF. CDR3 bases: TGTGCCAGCAGCGTAGGATGGAGGCAGGCGAAACCCATGAACACTGAAGCTTTCTTT.

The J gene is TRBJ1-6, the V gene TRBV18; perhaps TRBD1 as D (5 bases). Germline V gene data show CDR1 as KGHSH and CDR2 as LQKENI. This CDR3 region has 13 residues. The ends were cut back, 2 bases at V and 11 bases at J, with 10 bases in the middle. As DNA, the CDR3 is TGTGCCAGCTCACCAAGCAGGGAGGCACCCCTCCACTTT. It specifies CASSPSREAPLHF.

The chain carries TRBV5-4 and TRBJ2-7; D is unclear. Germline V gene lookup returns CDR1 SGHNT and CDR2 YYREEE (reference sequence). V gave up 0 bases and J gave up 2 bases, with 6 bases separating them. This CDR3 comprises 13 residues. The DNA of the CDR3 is TGTGCCAGCAGCTTGGATCCGGCCTACGAGCAGTACTTC. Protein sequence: CASSLDPAYEQYF.

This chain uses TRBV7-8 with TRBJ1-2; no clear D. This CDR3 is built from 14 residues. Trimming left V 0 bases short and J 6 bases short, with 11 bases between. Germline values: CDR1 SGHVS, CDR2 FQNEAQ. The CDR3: CASSLAMHLDGYTF. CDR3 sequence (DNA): TGTGCCAGCAGCTTAGCGATGCACCTAGATGGCTACACCTTC.

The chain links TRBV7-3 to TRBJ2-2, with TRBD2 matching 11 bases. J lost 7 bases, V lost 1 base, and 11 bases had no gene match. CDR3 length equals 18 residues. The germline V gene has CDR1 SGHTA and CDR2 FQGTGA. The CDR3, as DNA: TGTGCCAGCAGCTTAAGTGGCCTAGCGGGAGGTCAGGACGGGGAGCTGTTTTTT. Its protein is CASSLSGLAGGQDGELFF.

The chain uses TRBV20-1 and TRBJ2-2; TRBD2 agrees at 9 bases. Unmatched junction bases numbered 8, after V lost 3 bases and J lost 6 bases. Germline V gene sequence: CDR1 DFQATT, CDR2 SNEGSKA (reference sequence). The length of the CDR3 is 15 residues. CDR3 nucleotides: TGCAGTGCTAGTAAGGGACTAGCTTCCGCCGGGGAGCTGTTTTTT. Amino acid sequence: CSASKGLASAGELFF.

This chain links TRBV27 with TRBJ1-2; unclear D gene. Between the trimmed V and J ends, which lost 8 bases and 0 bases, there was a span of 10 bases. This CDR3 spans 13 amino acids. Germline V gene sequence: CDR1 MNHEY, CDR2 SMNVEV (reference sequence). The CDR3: CASGLEANYGYTF. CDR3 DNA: TGTGCCAGCGGATTAGAAGCTAACTATGGCTACACCTTC.

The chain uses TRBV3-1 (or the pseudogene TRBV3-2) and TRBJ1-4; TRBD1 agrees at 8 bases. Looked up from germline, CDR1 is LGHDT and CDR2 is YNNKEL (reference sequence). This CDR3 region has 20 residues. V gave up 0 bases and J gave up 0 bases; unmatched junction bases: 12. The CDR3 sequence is CASSQEDREFVGSTNEKLFF. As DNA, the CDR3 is TGTGCCAGCAGCCAAGAGGACAGGGAATTCGTTGGATCAACTAATGAAAAACTGTTTTTT.

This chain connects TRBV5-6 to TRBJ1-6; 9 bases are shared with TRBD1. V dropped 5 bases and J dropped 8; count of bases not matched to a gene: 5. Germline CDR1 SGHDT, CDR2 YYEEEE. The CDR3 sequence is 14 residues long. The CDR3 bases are TGTGCCAGCAGTTGGGGACAGGGTCATTCACCCCTCCACTTT. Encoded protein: CASSWGQGHSPLHF.

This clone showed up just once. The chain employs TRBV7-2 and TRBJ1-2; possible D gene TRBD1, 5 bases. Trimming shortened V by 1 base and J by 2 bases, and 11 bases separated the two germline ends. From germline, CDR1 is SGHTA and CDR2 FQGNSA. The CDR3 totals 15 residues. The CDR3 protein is CASSLVVGENYGYTF. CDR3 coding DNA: TGTGCCAGCAGCTTAGTGGTAGGGGAGAACTATGGCTACACCTTC.

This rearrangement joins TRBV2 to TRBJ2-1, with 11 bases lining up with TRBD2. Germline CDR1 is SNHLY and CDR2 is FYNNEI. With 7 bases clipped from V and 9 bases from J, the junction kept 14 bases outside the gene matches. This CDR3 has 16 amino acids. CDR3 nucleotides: TGTGCCAGCAACCTAGCGGGGGGAGTCACGGTTGGTGAGCAGTTCTTC. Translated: CASNLAGGVTVGEQFF.

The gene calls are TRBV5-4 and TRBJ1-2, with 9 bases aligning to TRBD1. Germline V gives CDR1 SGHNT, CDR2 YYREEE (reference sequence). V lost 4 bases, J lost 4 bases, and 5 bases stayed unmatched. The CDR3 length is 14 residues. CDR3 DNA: TGTGCCAGCAGCGCGGACAGGGGCAGCTATGGCTACACCTTC. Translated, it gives CASSADRGSYGYTF. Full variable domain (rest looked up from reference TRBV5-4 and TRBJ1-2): ETGVTQSPTHLIKTRGQQVTLRCSSQSGHNTVSWYQQALGQGPQFIFQYYREEENGRGNFPPRFSGLQFPNYSSELNVNALELDDSALYLCASSADRGSYGYTFGSGTRLTVV.

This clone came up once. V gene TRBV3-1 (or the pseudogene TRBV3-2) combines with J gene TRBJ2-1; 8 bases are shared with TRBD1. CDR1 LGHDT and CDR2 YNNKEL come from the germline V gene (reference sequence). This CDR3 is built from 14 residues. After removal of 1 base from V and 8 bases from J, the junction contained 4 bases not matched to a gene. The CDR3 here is CASSQGQGADEQFF. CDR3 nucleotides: TGTGCCAGCAGCCAAGGTCAGGGGGCCGATGAGCAGTTCTTC.

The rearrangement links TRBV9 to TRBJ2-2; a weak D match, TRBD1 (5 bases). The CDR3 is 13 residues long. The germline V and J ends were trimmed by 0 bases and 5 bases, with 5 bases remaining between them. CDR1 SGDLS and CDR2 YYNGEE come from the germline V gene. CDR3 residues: CASSVEGTGELFF. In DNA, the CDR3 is TGTGCCAGCAGCGTAGAGGGGACCGGGGAGCTGTTTTTT.

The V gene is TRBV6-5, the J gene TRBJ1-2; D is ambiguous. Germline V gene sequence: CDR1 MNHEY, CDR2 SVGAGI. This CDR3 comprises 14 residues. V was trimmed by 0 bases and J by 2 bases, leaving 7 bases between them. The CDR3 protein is CASSYSAANYGYTF. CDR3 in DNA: TGTGCCAGCAGTTACTCGGCGGCGAACTATGGCTACACCTTC.

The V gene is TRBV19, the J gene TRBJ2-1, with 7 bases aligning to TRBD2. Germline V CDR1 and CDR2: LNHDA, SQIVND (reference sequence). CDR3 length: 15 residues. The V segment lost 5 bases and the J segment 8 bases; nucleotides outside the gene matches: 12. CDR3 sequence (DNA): TGTGCCAGTAGTCCCTTAGCGGAGGGGAGGGATGAGCAGTTCTTC. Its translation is CASSPLAEGRDEQFF.